Listed here are 24 T cell receptor beta chains from one sample, sequenced in a study of CD8 T cells in ankylosing spondylitis. TCRdb reanalysed the 5' RACE reads using MiXCR and keeps one entry per CDR3 protein. The sample has fewer than 130,000 distinct CDR3 sequences, about 25% seen once. The sequenced sample was synovial fluid, either unsorted or a sorted T cell fraction (not recorded which). The receptors stem from a male donor with ankylosing spondylitis.

The sample holds a few counts of this clonotype. The chain combines TRBV20-1 with TRBJ2-1; the D call may be TRBD1 or TRBD2 (5 bases each). Germline assignment: CDR1 DFQATT and CDR2 SNEGSKA (reference sequence). V lost 5 bases to trimming and J lost 9 bases, with 23 bases between them. CDR3 size: 15 residues. The chain's CDR3 is CSALIRDRLLGEQFF. In DNA form, the CDR3 reads TGCAGTGCTTTAATCCGGGACCGTTTGCTCGGTGAGCAGTTCTTC.

The chain uses TRBV7-2 and TRBJ2-3, with TRBD1 as a possible D gene (6 bases). CDR1 is SGHTA, CDR2 FQGNSA, per germline. The germline V and J ends were trimmed by 2 bases and 2 bases, with 11 bases remaining between them. The CDR3 is 15 amino acids. CDR3 amino acids: CASSLRAGDTDTQYF. CDR3 nucleotides: TGTGCCAGCAGCTTACGGGCAGGGGACACAGATACGCAGTATTTT.

The chain carries TRBV6-4 and TRBJ2-6; 7 bases match TRBD1. The ends lost 5 bases at V and 4 bases at J; junction bases unmatched: 5. Germline assignment: CDR1 MRHNA and CDR2 SNTAGT. This CDR3 contains 15 residues. CDR3 nucleotides: TGTGCCAGCAGTCCCGGACAGGCCGGGGCCAACGTCCTGACTTTC. Amino acid sequence: CASSPGQAGANVLTF.

This clonotype showed up many times. The chain uses TRBV6-1 and TRBJ2-3; 12 nucleotides align to TRBD1. Germline CDR1 and CDR2: MNHNS and SASEGT. J lost 7 bases, V lost 2 bases, and 7 bases had no gene match. The CDR3 length is 16 residues. CDR3 region: CASSETLGQGANTQYF. The CDR3 DNA reads TGTGCCAGCAGTGAAACCCTGGGACAGGGGGCGAATACGCAGTATTTT.

This clonotype occurred many times. This rearrangement joins TRBV12-3 or TRBV12-4 to TRBJ2-1; D not resolved. The CDR3 sequence is 15 residues long. The V gene lost 3 bases and the J gene lost 0 bases, with 9 bases spanning the gap. In DNA form, the CDR3 reads TGTGCCAGCAGTTTCCGGAAGGGCTCCTACAATGAGCAGTTCTTC. It translates to CASSFRKGSYNEQFF.

This clonotype came up a few times. This chain links TRBV6-1 with TRBJ1-2; D may be TRBD1 (6 bases). CDR1 is MNHNS and CDR2 is SASEGT in the germline V gene. Trimming stripped 4 bases from V and 0 bases from J, with 6 bases between. This CDR3 has 13 amino acids. The CDR3 DNA sequence: TGTGCCAGCAGTGGGACAGCTAACTATGGCTACACCTTC. Protein sequence: CASSGTANYGYTF.

This chain links TRBV24-1 with TRBJ2-3; 7 bases are shared with TRBD2. The V gene's germline CDR1 is KGHDR and CDR2 SFDVKD. This CDR3 contains 15 residues. The V gene end was trimmed by 5 bases and the J gene end by 4 bases; junction bases not matched to a gene: 8. For the CDR3, the DNA is TGTGCCACCAGTGGGGATGGCGGGAGTGCAGATACGCAGTATTTT. It codes for CATSGDGGSADTQYF.

The chain recombines TRBV5-1 with TRBJ2-5, with a possible D match to TRBD1 (5 bases). The CDR3 runs to 14 residues. Deletions cut 5 bases from V and 0 bases from J, with 11 bases between. Per the germline V gene, CDR1 is SGHRS and CDR2 is YFSETQ. The CDR3 protein is CASSRRQYQETQYF. The CDR3 DNA reads TGCGCCAGCAGTCGTAGACAGTACCAAGAGACCCAGTACTTC.

This clonotype was counted between two and nine times. The chain is built from TRBV11-2 and TRBJ1-6, with a tentative D call TRBD1 (5 bases). Germline-derived CDR1 and CDR2 are SGHAT and FQNNGV. The CDR3 is 15 residues long. V gave up 5 bases and J gave up 8 bases, with 16 bases separating them. The CDR3 spells CASSPRPLGDSPLHF. CDR3 DNA: TGTGCCAGCAGCCCCAGGCCCCTGGGGGATTCACCCCTCCACTTT.

This chain uses TRBV20-1 with TRBJ2-1; 13 positions match TRBD2. Germline lookup yields CDR1 DFQATT and CDR2 SNEGSKA (reference sequence). V lost 6 bases, J lost 4 bases, and 9 bases stayed unmatched. This CDR3 is 16 amino acids long. The CDR3 loop is CSARTSGSRRYNEQFF. The CDR3 DNA reads as TGCAGTGCCAGGACTAGCGGGAGTAGGAGATACAATGAGCAGTTCTTC.

This clonotype appeared a few times. This chain joins TRBV20-1 and TRBJ2-3, with 12 bases matching TRBD2. Germline V CDR1 and CDR2: DFQATT, SNEGSKA (reference sequence). The CDR3 runs 15 residues. Trimming took 7 bases from V and 2 from J; bases not matched to a gene: 7. CDR3 nucleotide sequence: TGCAGTGTCCCGACTAGCGGGAGTGTCACAGATACGCAGTATTTT. Protein: CSVPTSGSVTDTQYF.

The CDR3: CSARDLGRGLSEQFF. CDR3 sequence (DNA): TGCAGTGCTAGAGATCTGGGGAGGGGTTTATCTGAGCAGTTCTTC. The gene calls are TRBV20-1 and TRBJ2-1, with 7 positions matching TRBD2. The length of the CDR3 is 15 residues. Germline V gene sequence: CDR1 DFQATT, CDR2 SNEGSKA (reference sequence). The junction had 11 bases not matched to a gene; V was cut back by 0 bases and J by 9 bases.

Ten or more counts support this clonotype. The CDR3 is CASSSRGAGAQSQPQHF. For the CDR3, the DNA is TGTGCCAGCAGCTCTCGAGGGGCCGGAGCCCAAAGTCAGCCCCAGCATTTT. This sequence joins TRBV6-5 and TRBJ1-5, with D perhaps matching TRBD1 (5 bases). Germline lookup yields CDR1 MNHEY and CDR2 SVGAGI. The germline V and J ends were trimmed by 6 bases and 6 bases, with 24 bases remaining between them. This CDR3 region has 17 residues.

This clonotype was seen only a few times. V and J are TRBV7-2 and TRBJ2-1, with TRBD2 identical over 7 bases. This CDR3 is built from 16 residues. Germline-derived CDR1 and CDR2 are SGHTA and FQGNSA. After removal of 2 bases from V and 4 bases from J, the junction contained 8 bases not matched to a gene. CDR3 sequence: CASSLMPGGVYNEQFF. For the CDR3, the DNA is TGTGCCAGCAGCTTAATGCCGGGAGGTGTTTACAATGAGCAGTTCTTC. Together with reference TRBV7-2 and TRBJ2-1, the CDR3 gives the full variable domain: GAGVSQSPSNKVTEKGKDVELRCDPISGHTALYWYRQSLGQGLEFLIYFQGNSAPDKSGLPSDRFSAERTGGSVSTLTIQRTQQEDSAVYLCASSLMPGGVYNEQFFGPGTRLTVL.

This chain links TRBV20-1 with TRBJ2-7; 12 nucleotides align to TRBD2. Unmatched junction bases numbered 0, after V lost 2 bases and J lost 1 base. From germline, CDR1 is DFQATT and CDR2 SNEGSKA (reference sequence). The length of the CDR3 is 14 residues. CDR3 region: CSARTSGRSYEQYF. In DNA, the CDR3 is TGCAGTGCTAGAACTAGCGGGAGGTCCTACGAGCAGTACTTC.

The chain combines TRBV27 with TRBJ1-5; TRBD1 matches at 9 bases. This CDR3 spans 15 amino acids. The ends lost 4 bases at V and 3 bases at J; junction bases unmatched: 4. In germline, CDR1 is MNHEY, CDR2 SMNVEV (reference sequence). The CDR3, as DNA: TGTGCCAGCAGTTCGGACAGGGGATACAATCAGCCCCAGCATTTT. Its translation is CASSSDRGYNQPQHF.

This clonotype was found a few times. The chain employs TRBV9 and TRBJ2-3, with TRBD2 matching over 15 bases. V shed 4 bases, J shed 4 bases, and the junction held 4 bases outside the gene matches. Germline V gives CDR1 SGDLS, CDR2 YYNGEE. The CDR3 runs 16 residues. CDR3 loop: CASSTGLAGGSDTQYF. In DNA form, the CDR3 reads TGTGCCAGCAGCACGGGACTAGCGGGAGGCTCAGATACGCAGTATTTT.

This clonotype has at least ten counts. J is TRBJ1-1 and V is TRBV5-1; D perhaps matches TRBD1 (6 bases). Trimming pared 2 bases from V and 7 bases from J, leaving 18 bases between. The CDR3 spans 15 residues. The germline V gene encodes CDR1 SGHRS and CDR2 YFSETQ. The DNA for the CDR3 is TGCGCCAGCAGCTTATTCTCGACAGGAGGAGGTGAAGCTTTCTTT. It codes for CASSLFSTGGGEAFF.

This clonotype was counted at least ten times. The rearrangement joins TRBV7-2 to TRBJ2-1; 7 bases align to TRBD2. V lost 5 bases and J lost 5; bases outside the gene matches: 6. CDR1 and CDR2 (germline): SGHTA, FQGNSA. The CDR3 consists of 14 residues. This chain's CDR3 is CASSPRGVNNEQFF. The CDR3 DNA reads TGTGCCAGCAGCCCACGGGGGGTAAACAATGAGCAGTTCTTC.

J is TRBJ2-7 and V is TRBV2, with D perhaps TRBD2 (7 bases). The CDR3 runs 15 residues. The germline V gene has CDR1 SNHLY and CDR2 FYNNEI. V was shortened by 0 bases and J by 6 bases, with 15 bases between the two germline ends. The CDR3 sequence is CASSEAGGWGREQYV. Here the CDR3 DNA reads TGTGCCAGCAGTGAAGCGGGAGGGTGGGGGCGCGAGCAGTACGTC.

At least ten counts were recorded for this clonotype. CDR3: CSASLTGFHGYTF. The CDR3 region has the DNA TGCAGTGCTAGCCTAACAGGGTTTCATGGCTACACCTTC. V gene TRBV20-1 combines with J gene TRBJ1-2; D might be TRBD1 (6 bases). The germline V and J ends were trimmed by 3 bases and 6 bases, with 14 bases remaining between them. This CDR3 region has 13 residues. Germline loops: CDR1 DFQATT, CDR2 SNEGSKA (reference sequence).

A word on this clonotype: A much more abundant neighbour one base away suggests this may be a read error. The rearrangement uses TRBV4-2 and TRBJ1-1; tentatively, D is TRBD1 (5 bases). CDR3 length: 16 residues. V dropped 6 bases and J dropped 4 bases, with 21 bases sitting between them. Germline V gene data show CDR1 as LGHNA and CDR2 as YNFKEQ. The CDR3 DNA follows: TGTGCCAGCAGGCAGGACGATCGGGGCGGGAGCACTGAAGCTTTCTTT. This codes for CASRQDDRGGSTEAFF.

The chain recombines TRBV6-6 with TRBJ2-5; maybe TRBD1 (6 bases). Trimming took 6 bases from V and 4 from J, leaving 12 bases between them. The CDR3 sequence is 13 residues long. CDR1 and CDR2 from the germline V gene are MNHNY and SVGAGI (reference sequence). CDR3 sequence (DNA): TGTGCCAGCAGCCCAGGGGTATTAGAGACCCAGTACTTC. Protein product: CASSPGVLETQYF.

This clonotype was recorded a few times. V and J are TRBV29-1 and TRBJ2-1; D call uncertain. The V gene lost 3 bases and the J gene lost 6 bases, with 6 bases spanning the gap. The CDR3 sequence is 11 residues long. Germline lookup yields CDR1 SQVTM and CDR2 ANQGSEA. CDR3 protein: CSVDRPNEQFF. The CDR3 nucleotides are TGCAGCGTTGATAGACCCAATGAGCAGTTCTTC.